Listed below are T cell receptor beta chains from one sample, sequenced in a study of T-cell memory formation after mild COVID-19. MiXCR was run by TCRdb on the 5' RACE reads, yielding one entry per CDR3 protein. The sample shows about 390,000 distinct CDR3 sequences, roughly 15% of them seen only once. The sequencing input was PBMCs or a T cell subset sorted from them (not recorded which). The receptors stem from a young man who had mild COVID-19 (a few samples of this study predate the infection). Cell type and time point are not known. The CDR3 runs from the conserved cysteine through the conserved F or W.

TRBJ2-5	TRBV12-3/TRBV12-4	CASTKAGVGIPATQYF
TRBJ2-2	TRBV9	CASTLRDSANTGELFF
TRBJ2-2	TRBV25-1	CASSDTIAGGWTGELFF
TRBJ1-5	TRBV4-1	CASSPVSRNQPQHF
TRBJ2-3	TRBV6-2/TRBV6-3	CASTTPLRGENLRRTDTQYF
TRBJ2-7	TRBV5-1	CASSGSTGVAYEQYF
TRBJ1-2	TRBV6-5	CASSYTPSTGYTF
TRBJ1-3	TRBV5-5	CASSMTGTGNTIYF
TRBJ1-1	TRBV20-1	CSARDSAGWITEAFF
TRBJ2-5	TRBV7-6	CASSLQTPRWHF
TRBJ2-1	TRBV9	CASSGIRETSGEQFF
TRBJ2-3	TRBV5-1	CASSPEGRSSTDTQYF
TRBJ2-1	TRBV5-1	CASSENQGNEQFF
TRBJ1-5	TRBV2	CASTQEGVRQPQHF
TRBJ2-7	TRBV4-1	CASSHPGAYEQYF
TRBJ1-2	TRBV2	CASTEVGGYTF
TRBJ2-5	TRBV7-9	CASSATKQGLKETQYF
TRBJ2-1	TRBV6-2/TRBV6-3	CASSPGTSGGYNEQFF
TRBJ2-3	TRBV9	CASSARAGTDTQYF
TRBJ2-7	TRBV9	CASSLSGGTLEQYF
TRBJ2-1	TRBV5-1	CASSLITSEDEQFF
TRBJ2-3	TRBV7-2	CASSFSAGDTQYF